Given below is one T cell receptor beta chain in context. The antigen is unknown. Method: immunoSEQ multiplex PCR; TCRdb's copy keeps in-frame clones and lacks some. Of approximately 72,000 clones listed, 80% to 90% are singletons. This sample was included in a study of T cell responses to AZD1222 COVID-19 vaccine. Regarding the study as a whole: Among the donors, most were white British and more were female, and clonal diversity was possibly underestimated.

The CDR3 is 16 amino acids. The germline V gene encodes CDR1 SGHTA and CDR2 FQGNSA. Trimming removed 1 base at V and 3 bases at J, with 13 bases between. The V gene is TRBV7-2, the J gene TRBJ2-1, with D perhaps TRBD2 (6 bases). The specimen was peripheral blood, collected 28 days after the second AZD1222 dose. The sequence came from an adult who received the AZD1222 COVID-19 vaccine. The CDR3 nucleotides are TGTGCCAGCAGCTTAGATGGTAGCGGTAACTACAATGAGCAGTTCTTC. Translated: CASSLDGSGNYNEQFF. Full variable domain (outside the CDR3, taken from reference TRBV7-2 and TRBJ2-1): GAGVSQSPSNKVTEKGKDVELRCDPISGHTALYWYRQSLGQGLEFLIYFQGNSAPDKSGLPSDRFSAERTGGSVSTLTIQRTQQEDSAVYLCASSLDGSGNYNEQFFGPGTRLTVL.